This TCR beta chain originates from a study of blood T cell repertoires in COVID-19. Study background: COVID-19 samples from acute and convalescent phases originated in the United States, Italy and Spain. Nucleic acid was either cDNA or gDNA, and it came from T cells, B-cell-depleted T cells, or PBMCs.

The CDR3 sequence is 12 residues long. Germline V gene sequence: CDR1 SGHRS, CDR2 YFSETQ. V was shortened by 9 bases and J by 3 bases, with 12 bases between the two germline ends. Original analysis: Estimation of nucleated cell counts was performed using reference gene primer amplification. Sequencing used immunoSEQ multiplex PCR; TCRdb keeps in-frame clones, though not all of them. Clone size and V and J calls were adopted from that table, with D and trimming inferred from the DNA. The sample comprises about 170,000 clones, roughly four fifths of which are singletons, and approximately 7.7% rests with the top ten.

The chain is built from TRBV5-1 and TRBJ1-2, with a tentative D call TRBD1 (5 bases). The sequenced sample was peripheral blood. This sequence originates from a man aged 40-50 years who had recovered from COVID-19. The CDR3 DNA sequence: TGCGCCACGACAGACAAGGACTATGGCTACACCTTC. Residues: CATTDKDYGYTF.